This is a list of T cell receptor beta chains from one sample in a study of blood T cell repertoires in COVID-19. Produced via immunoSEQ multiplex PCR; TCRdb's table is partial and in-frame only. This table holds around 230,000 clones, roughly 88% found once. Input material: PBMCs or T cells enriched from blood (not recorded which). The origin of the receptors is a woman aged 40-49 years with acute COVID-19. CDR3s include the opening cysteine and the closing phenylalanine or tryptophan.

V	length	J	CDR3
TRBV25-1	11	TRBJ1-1	CASTILSEAFF
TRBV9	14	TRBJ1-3	CASSVGTGVDTIYF
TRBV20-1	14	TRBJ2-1	CSASRRAPGDEQFF
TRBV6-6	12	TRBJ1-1	CASSRTGDEAFF
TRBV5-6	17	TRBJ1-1	CASSLELGQGANTEAFF
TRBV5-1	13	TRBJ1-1	CASSLDPDSQPFF
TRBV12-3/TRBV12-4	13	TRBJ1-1	CASGQGMNTEAFF
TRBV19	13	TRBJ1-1	CASSTYRDTEAFF
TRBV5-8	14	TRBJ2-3	CASSSGGHTDTQYF
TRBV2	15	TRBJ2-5	CASALSAGGLETQYF
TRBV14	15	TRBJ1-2	CASSGWGDDNYGYTF
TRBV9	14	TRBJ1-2	CASSPGTGNYGYTF
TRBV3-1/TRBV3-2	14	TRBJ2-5	CASSQRGEAETQYF
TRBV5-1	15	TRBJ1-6	CASSLDLKYNSPLHF
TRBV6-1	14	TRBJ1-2	CASSEAFSNYGYTF
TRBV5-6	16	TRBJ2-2	CASSLAVGVNTGELFF
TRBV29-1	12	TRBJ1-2	CSVVTGTYGYTF
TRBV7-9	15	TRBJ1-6	CASSPDILRNSPLHF
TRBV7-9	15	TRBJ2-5	CASSSRGSSRETQYF
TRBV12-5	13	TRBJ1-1	CASRVQGSFEAFF
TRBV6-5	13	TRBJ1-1	CASSSTRNTEAFF
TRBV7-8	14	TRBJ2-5	CASSLKDSRGTQYF
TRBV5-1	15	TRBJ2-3	CASSLTGMGTDTQYF
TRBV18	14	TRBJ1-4	CASSFDRSNEKLFF
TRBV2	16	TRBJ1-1	CASRYDRGQRNTEAFF
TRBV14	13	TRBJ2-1	CASSELDGLEQFF
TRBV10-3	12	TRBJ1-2	CAARQGASGYTF
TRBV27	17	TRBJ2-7	CASSLYPEVTGAYEQYF
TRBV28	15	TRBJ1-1	CASRRQGGVNTEAFF
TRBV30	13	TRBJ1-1	CAWSFGTAIEAFF
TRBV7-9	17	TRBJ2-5	CASSPLAGGGLQETQYF
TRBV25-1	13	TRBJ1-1	CASNHADSSEAFF